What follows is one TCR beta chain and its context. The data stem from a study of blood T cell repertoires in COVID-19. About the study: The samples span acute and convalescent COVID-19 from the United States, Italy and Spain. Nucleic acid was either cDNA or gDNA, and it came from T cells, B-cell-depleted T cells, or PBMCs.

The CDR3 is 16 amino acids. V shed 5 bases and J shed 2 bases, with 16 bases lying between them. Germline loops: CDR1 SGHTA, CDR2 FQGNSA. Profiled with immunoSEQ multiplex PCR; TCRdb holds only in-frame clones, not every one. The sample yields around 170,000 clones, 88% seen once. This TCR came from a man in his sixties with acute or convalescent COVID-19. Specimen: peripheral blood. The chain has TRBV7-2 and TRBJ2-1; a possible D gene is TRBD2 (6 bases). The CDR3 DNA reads TGTGCCAGCAGCATCTTTAGCGGCAACGCCTACAATGAGCAGTTCTTC. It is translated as CASSIFSGNAYNEQFF. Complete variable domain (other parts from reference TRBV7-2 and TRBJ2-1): GAGVSQSPSNKVTEKGKDVELRCDPISGHTALYWYRQSLGQGLEFLIYFQGNSAPDKSGLPSDRFSAERTGGSVSTLTIQRTQQEDSAVYLCASSIFSGNAYNEQFFGPGTRLTVL.